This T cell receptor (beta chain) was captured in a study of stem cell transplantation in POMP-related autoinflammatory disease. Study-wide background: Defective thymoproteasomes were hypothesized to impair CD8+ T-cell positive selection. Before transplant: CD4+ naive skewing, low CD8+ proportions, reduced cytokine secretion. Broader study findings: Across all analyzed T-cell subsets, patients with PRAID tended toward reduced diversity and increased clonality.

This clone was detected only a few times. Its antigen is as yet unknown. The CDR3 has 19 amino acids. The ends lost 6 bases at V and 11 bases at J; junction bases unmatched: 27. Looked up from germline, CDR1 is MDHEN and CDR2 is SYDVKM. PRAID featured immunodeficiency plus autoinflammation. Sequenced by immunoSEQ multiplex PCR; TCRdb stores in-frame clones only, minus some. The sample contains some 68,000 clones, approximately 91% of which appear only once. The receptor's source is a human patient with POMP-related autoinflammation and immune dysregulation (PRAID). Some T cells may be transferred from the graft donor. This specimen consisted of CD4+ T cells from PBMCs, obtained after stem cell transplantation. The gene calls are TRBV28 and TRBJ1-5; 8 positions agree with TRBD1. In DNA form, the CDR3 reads TGTGCCAGCAGATCAGGGGGCTTCTCCATCAGGGGGCTTCTTTCAGCCCAGCATTTT. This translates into CASRSGGFSIRGLLSAQHF.